This passage covers 9 T cell receptor beta chains from one sample sequenced in a study of cytomegalovirus exposure and HLA in healthy donors. Primers included in the PCR were 60 Vbeta and 13 Jbeta primers. Using immunoSEQ multiplex PCR, the repertoire was profiled, and TCRdb retains in-frame clones only, with some absent. Of 200,000 to 250,000 clones in the sample, 78% were seen once. Sequencing input: PBMCs. These receptors were obtained from a male donor in good health and CMV-seronegative.

This clone was seen a handful of times. This chain joins TRBV2 and TRBJ1-1; D may be TRBD1 (6 bases). Deletions cut 3 bases from V and 0 bases from J, with 11 bases between. The CDR3 runs 15 residues. Germline CDR1 is SNHLY and CDR2 is FYNNEI. The CDR3 protein is CASSEVGQLNTEAFF. The CDR3 DNA follows: TGTGCCAGCAGTGAGGTTGGACAGCTGAACACTGAAGCTTTCTTT.

This clone was recorded a few times. The V call is TRBV19, the J call TRBJ2-7; 7 bases align to TRBD2. The CDR3 is 13 residues long. The germline gives CDR1 LNHDA, CDR2 SQIVND (reference sequence). The V gene end was trimmed by 5 bases and the J gene end by 4 bases; junction bases not matched to a gene: 5. CDR3 in DNA: TGTGCCAGTAGTGAGGGACTAATTTACGAGCAGTACTTC. Translation: CASSEGLIYEQYF.

This clone was detected only a few times. The chain joins TRBV12-5 to TRBJ2-1, with D uncertain. V lost 4 bases to trimming and J lost 0 bases, with 4 bases between them. The CDR3 is 13 residues long. Germline V gives CDR1 LGHNT, CDR2 FRNRAP. CDR3 coding DNA: TGTGCTAGTGGTTCCAACTCCTACAATGAGCAGTTCTTC. This translates into CASGSNSYNEQFF.

The chain recombines TRBV15 with TRBJ1-6; D not resolved. V lost 0 bases, J lost 6 bases, and 18 bases lay in between. This CDR3 has 18 residues. Looked up from germline, CDR1 is LNHNV and CDR2 is YYDKDF (reference sequence). CDR3 DNA: TGTGCCACCAGCAGAGATTGGAAACAGTTTGAACCTAATTCACCCCTCCACTTT. It specifies CATSRDWKQFEPNSPLHF.

The chain combines TRBV7-9 with TRBJ2-7; D gene uncertain. V lost 2 bases to trimming and J lost 2 bases, with 7 bases between them. CDR3 length: 13 amino acids. Germline V CDR1 and CDR2: SEHNR, FQNEAQ (reference sequence). The CDR3 here is CASSLYGTYEQYF. Here the CDR3 DNA reads TGTGCCAGCAGCTTATATGGCACCTACGAGCAGTACTTC. The full variable domain, completed using reference TRBV7-9 and TRBJ2-7, is DTGVSQNPRHKITKRGQNVTFRCDPISEHNRLYWYRQTLGQGPEFLTYFQNEAQLEKSRLLSDRFSAERPKGSFSTLEIQRTEQGDSAMYLCASSLYGTYEQYFGPGTRLTVT.

This chain connects TRBV5-1 to TRBJ2-5, with D possibly TRBD2 on 7 matching bases. Trimming took 7 bases from V and 1 from J, leaving 17 bases between them. The CDR3 loop spans 15 amino acids. Looked up from germline, CDR1 is SGHRS and CDR2 is YFSETQ. The CDR3: CASRGGGGVQETQYF. In DNA form, the CDR3 reads TGCGCCAGCCGGGGAGGAGGGGGGGTCCAAGAGACCCAGTACTTC.

This clone was seen a handful of times. The chain carries TRBV4-1 and TRBJ2-3; 8 bases line up with TRBD1. The CDR3 spans 17 residues. Germline loops: CDR1 MGHRA, CDR2 YSYEKL. The ends lost 1 base at V and 3 bases at J; junction bases unmatched: 9. This CDR3 reads CASSQVPGRGRTDTQYF. The DNA of the CDR3 is TGCGCCAGCAGCCAAGTACCCGGCAGGGGGCGTACAGATACGCAGTATTTT.

The chain uses TRBV28 and TRBJ2-3; 9 bases map to TRBD2. Germline assignment: CDR1 MDHEN and CDR2 SYDVKM. CDR3 length equals 17 residues. With V trimmed by 7 bases and J by 0 bases, 11 bases remained unmatched. DNA for the CDR3: TGTGCCAGCACCCCGCGGGGGGGCGGGCTAAGCACAGATACGCAGTATTTT. This encodes CASTPRGGGLSTDTQYF.

This chain joins TRBV19 and TRBJ2-2, with 8 nucleotides matching TRBD2. Germline V gene sequence: CDR1 LNHDA, CDR2 SQIVND (reference sequence). This CDR3 contains 16 residues. Unmatched junction bases numbered 17, after V lost 10 bases and J lost 7 bases. CDR3 DNA: TGTGCCACCTCTGCGCCCCACCGGGGGGGCGGCGGGGAGCTGTTTTTT. Translated, it gives CATSAPHRGGGGELFF.